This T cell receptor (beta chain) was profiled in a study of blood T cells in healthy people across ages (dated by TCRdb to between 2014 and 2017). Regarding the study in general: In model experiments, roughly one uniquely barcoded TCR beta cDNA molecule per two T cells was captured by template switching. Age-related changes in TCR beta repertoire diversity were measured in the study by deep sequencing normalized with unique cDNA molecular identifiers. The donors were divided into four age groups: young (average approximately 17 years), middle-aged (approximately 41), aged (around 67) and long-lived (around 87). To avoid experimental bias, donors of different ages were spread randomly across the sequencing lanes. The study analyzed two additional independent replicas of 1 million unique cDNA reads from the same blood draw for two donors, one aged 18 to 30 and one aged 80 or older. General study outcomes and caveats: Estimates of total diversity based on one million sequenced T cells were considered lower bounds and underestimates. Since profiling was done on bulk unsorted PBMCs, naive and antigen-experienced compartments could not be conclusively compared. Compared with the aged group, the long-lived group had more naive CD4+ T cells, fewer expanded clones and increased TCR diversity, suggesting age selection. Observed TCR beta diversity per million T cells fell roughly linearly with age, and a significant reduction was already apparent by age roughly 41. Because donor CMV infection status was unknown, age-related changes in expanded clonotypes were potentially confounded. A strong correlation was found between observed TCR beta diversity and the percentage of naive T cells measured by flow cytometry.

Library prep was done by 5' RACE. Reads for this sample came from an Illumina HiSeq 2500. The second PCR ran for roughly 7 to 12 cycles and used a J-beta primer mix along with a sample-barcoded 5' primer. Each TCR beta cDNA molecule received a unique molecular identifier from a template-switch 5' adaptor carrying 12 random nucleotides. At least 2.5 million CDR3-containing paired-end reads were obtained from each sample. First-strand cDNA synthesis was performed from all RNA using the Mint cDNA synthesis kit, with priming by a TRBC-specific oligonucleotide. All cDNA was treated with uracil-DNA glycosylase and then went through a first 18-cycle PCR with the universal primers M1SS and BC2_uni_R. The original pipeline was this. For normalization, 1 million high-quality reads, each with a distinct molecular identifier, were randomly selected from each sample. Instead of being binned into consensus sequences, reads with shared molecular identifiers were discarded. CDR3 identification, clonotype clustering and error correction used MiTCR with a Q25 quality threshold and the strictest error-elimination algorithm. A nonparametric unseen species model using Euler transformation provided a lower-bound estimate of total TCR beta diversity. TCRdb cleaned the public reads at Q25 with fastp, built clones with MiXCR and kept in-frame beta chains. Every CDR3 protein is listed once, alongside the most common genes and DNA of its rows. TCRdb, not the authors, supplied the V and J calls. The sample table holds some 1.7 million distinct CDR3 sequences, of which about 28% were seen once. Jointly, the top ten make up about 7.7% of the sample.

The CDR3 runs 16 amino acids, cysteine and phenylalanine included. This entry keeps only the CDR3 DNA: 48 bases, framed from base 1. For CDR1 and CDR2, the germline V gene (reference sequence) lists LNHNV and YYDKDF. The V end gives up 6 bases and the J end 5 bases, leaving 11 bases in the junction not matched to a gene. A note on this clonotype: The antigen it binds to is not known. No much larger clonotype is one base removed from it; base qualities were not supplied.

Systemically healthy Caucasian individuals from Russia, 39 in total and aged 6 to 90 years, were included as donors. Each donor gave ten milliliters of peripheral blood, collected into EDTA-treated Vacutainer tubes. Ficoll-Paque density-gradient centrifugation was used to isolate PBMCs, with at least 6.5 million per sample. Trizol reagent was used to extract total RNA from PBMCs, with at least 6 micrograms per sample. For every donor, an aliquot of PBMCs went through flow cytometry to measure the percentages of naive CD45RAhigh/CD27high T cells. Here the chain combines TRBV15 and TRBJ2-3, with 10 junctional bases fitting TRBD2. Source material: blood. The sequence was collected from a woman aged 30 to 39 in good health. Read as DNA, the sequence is TGTGCCACCAGGTCGGTAGCGGGAGGAAGCGTAGATACGCAGTATTTT. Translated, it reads CATRSVAGGSVDTQYF.